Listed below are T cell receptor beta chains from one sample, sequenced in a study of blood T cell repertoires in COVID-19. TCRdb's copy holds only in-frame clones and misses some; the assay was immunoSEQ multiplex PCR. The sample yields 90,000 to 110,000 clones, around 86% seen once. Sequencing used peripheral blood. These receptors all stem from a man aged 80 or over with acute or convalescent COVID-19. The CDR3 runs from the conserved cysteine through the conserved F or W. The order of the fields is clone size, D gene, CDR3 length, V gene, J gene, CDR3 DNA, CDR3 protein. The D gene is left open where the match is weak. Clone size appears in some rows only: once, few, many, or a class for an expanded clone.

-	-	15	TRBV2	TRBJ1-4	TGTGCCAGCAGTGAAGGACAGCCTAATAATGAAAAACTGTTTTTT	CASSEGQPNNEKLFF
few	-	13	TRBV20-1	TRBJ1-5	TGCAGTGCTAGTTCCACCTACAATCAGCCCCAGCATTTT	CSASSTYNQPQHF
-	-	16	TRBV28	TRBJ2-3	TGTGCCAGCAGTTTATTTATGACAGAACTCACAGATACGCAGTATTTT	CASSLFMTELTDTQYF
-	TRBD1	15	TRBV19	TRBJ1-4	TGTGCCAGTAGTATATTGGGGACAGCTAATGAAAAACTGTTTTTT	CASSILGTANEKLFF
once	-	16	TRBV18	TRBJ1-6	TGTGCCAGCTCACCGGTATCTCCAGCAGGGAATTCACCCCTCCACTTT	CASSPVSPAGNSPLHF
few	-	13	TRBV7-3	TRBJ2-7	TGTGCCAGCAGCCCCGGGCGTTCAGGGGAGCAGTACTTC	CASSPGRSGEQYF
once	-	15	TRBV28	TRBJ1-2	TGTGCCAGCAGTTTACAGGCGGGACGGCACTATGGCTACACCTTC	CASSLQAGRHYGYTF
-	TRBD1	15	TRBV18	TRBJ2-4	TGTGCCAGCTCACCGAAGGACAGGGCGAAAAACATTCAGTACTTC	CASSPKDRAKNIQYF
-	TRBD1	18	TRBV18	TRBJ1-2	TGTGCCAGCTCACCTTATGACAGGGGGCTTCCTCTAAACTATGGCTACACCTTC	CASSPYDRGLPLNYGYTF
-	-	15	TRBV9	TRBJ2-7	TGTGCCAGCAGCCCTTCGGAAGGAGTTTACTACGAGCAGTACTTC	CASSPSEGVYYEQYF
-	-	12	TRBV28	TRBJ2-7	TGTGCCAGCAGTTTACACGGGGACGAGCAGTACTTC	CASSLHGDEQYF
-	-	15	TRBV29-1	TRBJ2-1	TGCAGCGTTGAAGATCGGAGGACTGCGTACAATGAGCAGTTCTTC	CSVEDRRTAYNEQFF
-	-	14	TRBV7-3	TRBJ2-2	TGTGCCAGCAGCGGACAACCGAACACCGGGGAGCTGTTTTTT	CASSGQPNTGELFF
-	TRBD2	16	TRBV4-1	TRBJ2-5	TGCGCCAGCAGCCCGAGGAGCGGGAGCGTGGGAGAAACCCAGTACTTC	CASSPRSGSVGETQYF
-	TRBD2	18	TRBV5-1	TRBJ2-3	TGCGCCAGCACCCGATCGATTGGGACTAGATCTAGCACAGATACGCAGTATTTT	CASTRSIGTRSSTDTQYF
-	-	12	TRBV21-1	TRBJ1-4	TGTGCCGGCGAGGGAAGGGAAGAAAAACTGTTTTTT	CAGEGREEKLFF
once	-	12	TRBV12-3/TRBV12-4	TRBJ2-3	TGTGCCAGCAGCCGCCGGTGGGATACGCAGTATTTT	CASSRRWDTQYF
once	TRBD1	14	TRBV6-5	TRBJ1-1	TGTGCCAGCAGAAACAGGGGGACGAACACTGAAGCTTTCTTT	CASRNRGTNTEAFF
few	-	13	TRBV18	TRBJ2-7	TGTGCCAGCTCACCACTGGACAGCTACGAGCAGTACTTC	CASSPLDSYEQYF
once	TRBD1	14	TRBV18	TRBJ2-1	TGTGCCAGCTCACCGGGGACAGGGGGCAATGAGCAGTTCTTC	CASSPGTGGNEQFF
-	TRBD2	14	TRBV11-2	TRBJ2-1	TGTGCCAGCAGCCCGGGACTAGCGGGACTCGAGCAGTTCTTC	CASSPGLAGLEQFF
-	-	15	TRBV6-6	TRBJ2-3	TGTGCCAGCAAAATACAAAACCCCCGCACAGATACGCAGTATTTT	CASKIQNPRTDTQYF
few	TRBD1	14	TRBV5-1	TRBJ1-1	TGCGCCAGCAGCTTGCTCGGACAGGACACTGAAGCTTTCTTT	CASSLLGQDTEAFF
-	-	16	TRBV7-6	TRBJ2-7	TGTGCCAGCAGCCCCAGGGTTTGGGGCCTCTCCTACGAGCAGTACTTC	CASSPRVWGLSYEQYF
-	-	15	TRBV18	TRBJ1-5	TGTGCCAGCTCACTACAGGGAACTGAATATCAGCCCCAGCATTTT	CASSLQGTEYQPQHF
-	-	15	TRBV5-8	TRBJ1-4	TGTGCCAGCAGCTCACCCTATTTCGGAGATGAAAAACTGTTTTTT	CASSSPYFGDEKLFF
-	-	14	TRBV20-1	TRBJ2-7	TGCAGTGCTAGTGGCTTGTTCGGGGGTGGCGAGCAGTACTTC	CSASGLFGGGEQYF
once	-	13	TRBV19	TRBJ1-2	TGTGCCAGCGCCCGGGACTGGAGCTATGGCTACACCTTC	CASARDWSYGYTF
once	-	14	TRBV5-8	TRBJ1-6	TGTGCCAGCAGCTTGGGTCCGGGTCGTTCACCCCTCCACTTT	CASSLGPGRSPLHF
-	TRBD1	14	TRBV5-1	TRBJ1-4	TGCGCCAGCAGCTTGGACAGGGGGAATGAAAAACTGTTTTTT	CASSLDRGNEKLFF
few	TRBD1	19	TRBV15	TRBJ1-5	TGTGCCACCAGCAGGAGGAGTTCCGGGACAGCCTATAGCAATCAGCCCCAGCATTTT	CATSRRSSGTAYSNQPQHF
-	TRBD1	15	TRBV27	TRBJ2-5	TGTGCCAGTGGGGGTCTCGGGACAGGGCAAGAGACCCAGTACTTC	CASGGLGTGQETQYF
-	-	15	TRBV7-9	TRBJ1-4	TGTGCCAGCAGCTTACCTCAGGGAAAAAATGAAAAACTGTTTTTT	CASSLPQGKNEKLFF
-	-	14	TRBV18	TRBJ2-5	TGTGCCAGCTCACCACGGACTAACCGGGAGACCCAGTACTTC	CASSPRTNRETQYF
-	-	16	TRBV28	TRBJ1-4	TGTGCCAGCAGTTTGAAAGGGACTGCAACTAATGAAAAACTGTTTTTT	CASSLKGTATNEKLFF
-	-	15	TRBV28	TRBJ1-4	TGTGCCAGCAGTTCCCCATCATGGGGAGGAGGAAAACTGTTTTTT	CASSSPSWGGGKLFF
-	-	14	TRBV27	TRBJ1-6	TGTGCCAGCAGTTTCGGAACAGGGAATTCACCCCTCCACTTT	CASSFGTGNSPLHF
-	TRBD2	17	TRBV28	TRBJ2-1	TGTGCCAGCAGTCCAAACTCCGGACTAGCGGGATACAATGAGCAGTTCTTC	CASSPNSGLAGYNEQFF
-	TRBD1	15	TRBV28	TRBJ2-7	TGTGCCAGCAGTTTGAGACACAGGGGCACCTACGAGCAGTACTTC	CASSLRHRGTYEQYF
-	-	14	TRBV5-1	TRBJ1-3	TGCGCCAGCAGCTTGGGACAGCCTGGAAACACCATATATTTT	CASSLGQPGNTIYF
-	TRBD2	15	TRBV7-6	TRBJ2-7	TGTGCCAGCAGCTTATCTAGCGGGAGCACCTACGAGCAGTACTTC	CASSLSSGSTYEQYF
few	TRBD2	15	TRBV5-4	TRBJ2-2	TGTGCCAGCAGCTTGTTAGCGGGAGCCACCGGGGAGCTGTTTTTT	CASSLLAGATGELFF
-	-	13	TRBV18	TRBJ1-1	TGTGCCAGCTCACATTTAGGGGACACTGAAGCTTTCTTT	CASSHLGDTEAFF
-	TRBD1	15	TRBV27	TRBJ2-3	TGTGCCAGCAGTTGGGAGAGGGGGCCTGCAGATACGCAGTATTTT	CASSWERGPADTQYF
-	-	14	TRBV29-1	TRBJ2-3	TGCAGCGCCCGAAGGACTGGTAGCACAGATACGCAGTATTTT	CSARRTGSTDTQYF
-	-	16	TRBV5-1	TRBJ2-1	TGCGCCAGCAGCTATTTCGGGGAGAGTGTTGCGAATGAGCAGTTCTTC	CASSYFGESVANEQFF
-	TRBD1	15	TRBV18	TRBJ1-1	TGTGCCAGCTCACCGGGCAGGGGGATGTACACTGAAGCTTTCTTT	CASSPGRGMYTEAFF
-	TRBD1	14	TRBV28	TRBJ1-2	TGTGCCAGCAGTTTAAGGGCAGGGGGCGGGGGCTACACCTTC	CASSLRAGGGGYTF
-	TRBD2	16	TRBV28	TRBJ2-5	TGTGCCAGCAGTTTGCCCGGGACTAGCGGGAAGGAGACCCAGTACTTC	CASSLPGTSGKETQYF
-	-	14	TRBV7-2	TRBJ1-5	TGTGCCAGCAGCTCGAGCTTGAGCAATCAGCCCCAGCATTTT	CASSSSLSNQPQHF
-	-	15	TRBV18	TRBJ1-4	TGTGCCAGCTCACCCGGACATTTTAGTAATGAAAAACTGTTTTTT	CASSPGHFSNEKLFF
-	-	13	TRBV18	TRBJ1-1	TGTGCCAGCTCGTTGACAGAGAACACTGAAGCTTTCTTT	CASSLTENTEAFF